These 2 T cell receptor beta chains originate from one sample sequenced in a study of T cell responses to AZD1222 COVID-19 vaccine. This table comes from immunoSEQ multiplex PCR, and its TCRdb copy is limited to in-frame clones, with some not included. The table shows about 120,000 clones, with over 75% occurring only once. The sample in question was peripheral blood, obtained on day 0 of AZD1222 vaccination. The receptors shown here come from an adult in good health.

CDR3 sequence (DNA): TGTGCCAGCAGCCATGGAGCGGGATTCGGCTACACCTTC. It yields the protein CASSHGAGFGYTF. The V gene is TRBV6-5, the J gene TRBJ1-2; no clear D gene. Germline V gene lookup returns CDR1 MNHEY and CDR2 SVGAGI. V lost 6 bases and J lost 8, with 16 bases in between. This CDR3 contains 13 residues.

The chain links TRBV27 to TRBJ1-1, with D unclear. Between the trimmed V and J ends, which lost 7 bases and 0 bases, there was a span of 15 bases. CDR3 length: 15 amino acids. The germline V gene encodes CDR1 MNHEY and CDR2 SMNVEV (reference sequence). The CDR3 protein is CASNVGALMNTEAFF. The CDR3 nucleotides are TGTGCCAGCAACGTTGGAGCCCTAATGAACACTGAAGCTTTCTTT.